The 20 T cell receptor beta chains presented below share a single source sample, sequenced in a study of blood T cell repertoires in COVID-19. TCRdb keeps only in-frame clones here, not all; method: immunoSEQ multiplex PCR. The sample holds about 61,000 clones, 88% seen once. Sequencing used peripheral blood. The origin of the receptors is a human donor in a cohort sampled during active COVID-19.

The J gene is TRBJ2-5, the V gene TRBV20-1, with D possibly being TRBD1 (6 bases). The CDR3 loop spans 14 amino acids. Germline V gene sequence: CDR1 DFQATT, CDR2 SNEGSKA (reference sequence). The ends were cut back, 3 bases at V and 7 bases at J, with 18 bases in the middle. Here the CDR3 reads CSASLRGTVGTQYF. The CDR3 DNA follows: TGCAGTGCTAGTCTCAGGGGTACGGTCGGGACCCAGTACTTC.

The V gene is TRBV5-5, the J gene TRBJ2-5; 14 nucleotides agree with TRBD2. This CDR3 is 16 amino acids long. Germline V gene lookup returns CDR1 SGHKS and CDR2 YYEKEE (reference sequence). The V and J ends lost 4 bases and 4 bases, in that order; junction bases with no gene match: 6. CDR3 region: CASSPTSGRAGETQYF. The CDR3 DNA is TGTGCCAGCAGCCCGACTAGCGGGAGGGCAGGAGAGACCCAGTACTTC.

The rearrangement links TRBV5-8 to TRBJ2-1, with 8 nucleotides matching TRBD2. CDR1 and CDR2 from the germline V gene are SGHTS and YDEGEE. Trimming cost V 4 bases and J 2 bases; bases outside gene matches: 5. The length of the CDR3 is 15 residues. The CDR3 reads CASSPPGRAYNEQFF. As DNA, the CDR3 is TGTGCCAGCAGCCCCCCCGGGAGGGCCTACAATGAGCAGTTCTTC.

The chain's CDR3 is CASSPNDSAYEQYF. CDR3 DNA sequence: TGTGCCAGCAGCCCCAACGACAGTGCCTACGAGCAGTACTTC. This chain connects TRBV9 to TRBJ2-7; possible D gene TRBD1, 5 bases. CDR3 length equals 14 residues. V lost 4 bases, J lost 2 bases, and 13 bases lay in between. CDR1 is SGDLS, CDR2 YYNGEE, per germline.

The chain couples TRBV9 to TRBJ2-7; 10 positions match TRBD1. Germline trimming cut 4 bases from V and 0 bases from J; bases unmatched to any gene: 4. The CDR3 extends over 15 amino acids. Looked up from germline, CDR1 is SGDLS and CDR2 is YYNGEE. DNA for the CDR3: TGTGCCAGCAGCTTGACAGGGGGCAGCTCCTACGAGCAGTACTTC. As protein: CASSLTGGSSYEQYF.

This chain joins TRBV6-5 and TRBJ2-7; 7 bases are shared with TRBD1. From germline, CDR1 is MNHEY and CDR2 SVGAGI. The length of the CDR3 is 15 residues. V shed 6 bases, J shed 4 bases, and the junction held 12 bases outside the gene matches. DNA for the CDR3: TGTGCCAGCAGCCAAACGACAGGGCCCCCTTACGAGCAGTACTTC. This codes for CASSQTTGPPYEQYF.

In this sample, this clone turned up once. The chain has TRBV6-5 and TRBJ2-1, with D perhaps matching TRBD1 (6 bases). CDR1 is MNHEY, CDR2 SVGAGI, per germline. The CDR3 has 15 residues. Trimming left V 6 bases short and J 6 bases short, with 18 bases between. The CDR3 loop reads CASRKRGTNSNEQFF. DNA of the CDR3: TGTGCCAGCAGAAAAAGGGGGACCAATTCCAATGAGCAGTTCTTC.

This chain links TRBV4-2 with TRBJ2-3; 8 bases agree with TRBD2. This CDR3 contains 17 residues. V shed 0 bases, J shed 2 bases, and the junction held 7 bases outside the gene matches. CDR1 is LGHNA, CDR2 YNFKEQ, per germline. CDR3: CASSQDRAGGNTDTQYF. Here the CDR3 DNA reads TGTGCCAGCAGCCAAGATCGGGCGGGAGGCAACACAGATACGCAGTATTTT.

This chain uses TRBV5-4 with TRBJ2-1; 11 nucleotides agree with TRBD1. The CDR3 loop spans 13 amino acids. The V gene's germline CDR1 is SGHNT and CDR2 YYREEE (reference sequence). The V gene end was trimmed by 5 bases and the J gene end by 8 bases; junction bases not matched to a gene: 3. This chain's CDR3 is CASRDRGLDEQFF. The CDR3 DNA reads as TGTGCCAGCAGGGACAGGGGGCTCGATGAGCAGTTCTTC.

The genes are TRBV5-1 and TRBJ2-3; 8 positions match TRBD1. The CDR3 is made up of 16 amino acids. The V gene end was trimmed by 4 bases and the J gene end by 1 base; junction bases not matched to a gene: 8. Germline V gene data show CDR1 as SGHRS and CDR2 as YFSETQ. This chain's CDR3 is CASSLTTGEGTDTQYF. In nucleotides, the CDR3 is TGCGCCAGCAGCCTAACGACAGGGGAAGGCACAGATACGCAGTATTTT.

A single count supports this clone. The gene calls are TRBV3-1 (or the pseudogene TRBV3-2) and TRBJ2-7, with 8 bases fitting TRBD2. Trimming cost V 4 bases and J 4 bases; bases outside gene matches: 33. The length of the CDR3 is 23 residues. The germline V gene encodes CDR1 LGHDT and CDR2 YNNKEL (reference sequence). CDR3 DNA: TGTGCCAGCAGCCCTCCCTATCGTAAAATTCCGGGACTAGGTCGGCGTAGTCGTTACGAGCAGTACTTC. Translated, it gives CASSPPYRKIPGLGRRSRYEQYF.

This chain connects TRBV10-1 to TRBJ2-2; TRBD1 is a possible D gene (6 bases). This CDR3 region has 20 residues. Germline V gene data show CDR1 as WNHNN and CDR2 as SYGVQD (reference sequence). Trimming shortened V by 9 bases and J by 6 bases, and 35 bases separated the two germline ends. The CDR3 protein is CARTPRWATGYDWFSGELFF. CDR3 DNA: TGCGCCAGAACCCCCCGTTGGGCTACAGGGTATGATTGGTTTTCCGGGGAGCTGTTTTTT.

The chain is built from TRBV6-5 and TRBJ2-7, with 10 bases that match TRBD2. CDR1 and CDR2 from the germline V gene are MNHEY and SVGAGI. After removal of 2 bases from V and 3 bases from J, the junction contained 7 bases not matched to a gene. This CDR3 is 16 amino acids long. The CDR3 sequence: CASSYVAGGLGYEQYF. The CDR3 DNA sequence: TGTGCCAGCAGTTACGTAGCGGGGGGCCTCGGCTACGAGCAGTACTTC.

The gene calls are TRBV7-8 and TRBJ1-5; TRBD1 might be the D (5 bases). From germline, CDR1 is SGHVS and CDR2 FQNEAQ. The CDR3 length is 16 residues. Trimming took off 5 bases at V and 4 bases at J, with 18 bases between the two ends. The CDR3 reads CASSPWGTAGNQPQHF. CDR3 nucleotides: TGTGCCAGCAGCCCCTGGGGGACGGCGGGGAATCAGCCCCAGCATTTT. The entire variable domain, with the rest obtained from reference TRBV7-8 and TRBJ1-5, is as follows: GAGVSQSPRYKVAKRGQDVALRCDPISGHVSLFWYQQALGQGPEFLTYFQNEAQLDKSGLPSDRFFAERPEGSVSTLKIQRTQQEDSAVYLCASSPWGTAGNQPQHFGDGTRLSIL.

This chain connects TRBV7-9 to TRBJ2-2, with TRBD1 matching 8 bases. The V and J ends lost 3 bases and 7 bases, in that order; junction bases with no gene match: 7. Germline values: CDR1 SEHNR, CDR2 FQNEAQ (reference sequence). The CDR3 extends over 15 amino acids. The CDR3, as DNA: TGTGCCAGCAGCTTCTTTCAGGGGGCGAACGGGGAGCTGTTTTTT. It encodes CASSFFQGANGELFF.

The gene calls are TRBV19 and TRBJ2-5; unclear D gene. The CDR3 consists of 14 residues. Germline CDR1 is LNHDA and CDR2 is SQIVND (reference sequence). The germline V and J ends were trimmed by 1 base and 2 bases, with 8 bases remaining between them. For the CDR3, the DNA is TGTGCCAGTAGTATAGCTGGCTCGCAAGAGACCCAGTACTTC. This codes for CASSIAGSQETQYF.

The CDR3 loop is CASSQYGQGENTIYF. The CDR3, as DNA: TGTGCCAGCAGCCAGTACGGACAGGGTGAAAACACCATATATTTT. This chain connects TRBV6-6 to TRBJ1-3; 8 bases line up with TRBD1. The CDR3 contains 15 residues. Germline CDR1 MNHNY, CDR2 SVGAGI (reference sequence). J lost 6 bases, V lost 6 bases, and 10 bases had no gene match.

The rearrangement joins TRBV12-3 or TRBV12-4 to TRBJ1-1; D not resolved. This CDR3 comprises 12 residues. Trimming left V 3 bases short and J 4 bases short, with 6 bases between. In DNA form, the CDR3 reads TGTGCCAGCAGTTTTCTAGGCACTGAAGCTTTCTTT. Translating gives CASSFLGTEAFF.

This chain links TRBV11-2 with TRBJ1-2; weak D call: TRBD1 (6 bases). V was trimmed by 4 bases and J by 4 bases, leaving 7 bases between them. This CDR3 is 12 amino acids long. Germline loops: CDR1 SGHAT, CDR2 FQNNGV. CDR3 nucleotides: TGTGCCAGCAGCTCCAGGGGCTATGGCTACACCTTC. This translates into CASSSRGYGYTF.

This clone appeared once. J is TRBJ1-2 and V is TRBV28; no clear D. V lost 3 bases and J lost 6, with 20 bases in between. Germline loops: CDR1 MDHEN, CDR2 SYDVKM. This CDR3 is 16 amino acids long. As DNA, the CDR3 is TGTGCCAGCAGTTTTGGGGTTTGGGGAGCCCCTAATGGCTACACCTTC. It encodes CASSFGVWGAPNGYTF.